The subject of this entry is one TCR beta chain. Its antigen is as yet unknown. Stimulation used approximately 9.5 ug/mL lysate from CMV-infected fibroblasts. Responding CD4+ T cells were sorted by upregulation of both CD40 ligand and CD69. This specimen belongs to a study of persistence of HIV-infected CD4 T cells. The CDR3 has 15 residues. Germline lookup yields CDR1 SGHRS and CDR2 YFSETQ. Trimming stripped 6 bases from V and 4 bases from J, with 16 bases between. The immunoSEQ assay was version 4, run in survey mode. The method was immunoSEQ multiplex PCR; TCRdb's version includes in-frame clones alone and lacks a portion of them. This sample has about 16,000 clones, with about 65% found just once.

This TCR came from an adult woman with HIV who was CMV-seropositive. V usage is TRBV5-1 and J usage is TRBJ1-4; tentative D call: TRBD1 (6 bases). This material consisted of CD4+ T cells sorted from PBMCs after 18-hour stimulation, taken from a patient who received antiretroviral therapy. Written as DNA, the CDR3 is TGCGCCAGCACCCAATCAGGGGCGGATAATGAAAAACTGTTTTTT. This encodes CASTQSGADNEKLFF.